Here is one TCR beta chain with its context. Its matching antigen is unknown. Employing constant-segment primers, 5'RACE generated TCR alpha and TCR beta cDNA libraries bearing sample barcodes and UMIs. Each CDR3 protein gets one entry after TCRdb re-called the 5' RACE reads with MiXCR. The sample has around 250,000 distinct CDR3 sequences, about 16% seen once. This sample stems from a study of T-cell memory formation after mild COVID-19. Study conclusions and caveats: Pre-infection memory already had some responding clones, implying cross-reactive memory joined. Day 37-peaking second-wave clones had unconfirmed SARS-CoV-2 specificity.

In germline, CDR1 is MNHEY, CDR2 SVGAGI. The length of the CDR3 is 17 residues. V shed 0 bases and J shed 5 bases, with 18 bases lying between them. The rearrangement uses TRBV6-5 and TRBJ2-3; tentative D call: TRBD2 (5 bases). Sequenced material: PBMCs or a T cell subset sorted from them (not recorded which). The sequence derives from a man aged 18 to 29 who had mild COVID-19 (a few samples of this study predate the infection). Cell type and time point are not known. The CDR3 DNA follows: TGTGCCAGCAGTTACTCGCCTCCGGCCCCGGGGATAGATACGCAGTATTTT. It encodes CASSYSPPAPGIDTQYF.